These 16 T cell receptor beta chains share one sample of origin, sequenced in a study of blood T cell repertoires in COVID-19. Assay used: immunoSEQ multiplex PCR; TCRdb lists only in-frame clones, some missing. This table has 500,000 to 600,000 clones, roughly 91% appearing once. Sequences were obtained from peripheral blood. The origin of the receptors is a woman aged 50 to 60 with COVID-19, enrolled during active disease.

The V and J genes are TRBV3-1 (or the pseudogene TRBV3-2) and TRBJ2-1, with TRBD2 matching 7 bases. V lost 4 bases to trimming and J lost 8 bases; unmatched junction nucleotides: 8. The CDR3 totals 14 residues. Germline CDR1 is LGHDT and CDR2 is YNNKEL (reference sequence). The CDR3 nucleotides are TGTGCCAGCAGCCTCGCCGGGACTAACTATGAGCAGTTCTTC. Its translation: CASSLAGTNYEQFF.

This chain connects TRBV12-3 or TRBV12-4 to TRBJ1-2; D is unclear. CDR3 size: 12 residues. V was clipped by 5 bases and J by 8 bases, with 12 bases between them. The CDR3 spells CASSLGLAGYTF. For the CDR3, the DNA is TGTGCCAGCAGTCTCGGACTAGCGGGCTACACCTTC.

The rearrangement uses TRBV6-6 and TRBJ1-2; perhaps TRBD1 as D (6 bases). The CDR3 has 14 amino acids. Looked up from germline, CDR1 is MNHNY and CDR2 is SVGAGI (reference sequence). V gave up 2 bases and J gave up 6 bases, with 13 bases separating them. In nucleotides, the CDR3 is TGTGCCAGCAGTTACCGAGAGGGGGGGGATGGCTACACCTTC. This translates into CASSYREGGDGYTF.

Note on this clone: Other DNA sequences within the sample encode an identical CDR3. This chain links TRBV6-1 with TRBJ2-3; no firm D call. Per germline, CDR1 MNHNS and CDR2 SASEGT. Trimming cost V 1 base and J 5 bases, with 4 bases left between them. This CDR3 is 12 amino acids long. The CDR3 reads CASSEVGDTQYF. The CDR3, as DNA: TGTGCCAGCAGTGAAGTCGGAGATACGCAGTATTTT.

This chain links TRBV3-1 (or the pseudogene TRBV3-2) with TRBJ2-2, with D maybe TRBD1 (6 bases). The V gene lost 4 bases and the J gene lost 5 bases, with 14 bases spanning the gap. CDR3 length: 15 residues. Germline CDR1 LGHDT, CDR2 YNNKEL (reference sequence). CDR3 nucleotide sequence: TGTGCCAGCAGCCCAAGGACAGATACAACCGGGGAGCTGTTTTTT. Residues: CASSPRTDTTGELFF.

The rearrangement joins TRBV2 to TRBJ1-5, with a tentative D call TRBD1 (6 bases). The CDR3 sequence is 14 residues long. CDR1 is SNHLY and CDR2 is FYNNEI in the germline V gene. Trimming left V 7 bases short and J 5 bases short, with 15 bases between. Here the CDR3 reads CASKLDRKDQPQHF. As DNA, the CDR3 is TGTGCCAGCAAACTCGACAGGAAGGATCAGCCCCAGCATTTT.

This clone was detected once. The chain is built from TRBV30 and TRBJ2-7, with D possibly TRBD1 on 6 matching bases. This CDR3 is built from 13 residues. The germline V gene encodes CDR1 GTSNPN and CDR2 SVGIG (reference sequence). V was pared by 1 base and J by 3 bases, with 10 bases between. The CDR3 loop is CAWSGTDRYEQYF. For the CDR3, the DNA is TGTGCCTGGAGTGGGACAGACCGCTACGAGCAGTACTTC.

As concerns this clone: Other DNA sequences from this sample encode an identical CDR3 as well. This chain joins TRBV19 and TRBJ1-1; 8 bases align to TRBD1. The CDR3 covers 13 residues. The junction had 3 bases not matched to a gene; V was cut back by 4 bases and J by 5 bases. Germline V gene data show CDR1 as LNHDA and CDR2 as SQIVND (reference sequence). The CDR3 loop reads CASSTQGGTEAFF. CDR3 DNA sequence: TGTGCCAGTAGTACACAGGGGGGTACTGAAGCTTTCTTT.

The rearrangement uses TRBV5-1 and TRBJ2-1, with a tentative D call TRBD2 (5 bases). Germline values: CDR1 SGHRS, CDR2 YFSETQ. Between the trimmed V and J ends, which lost 0 bases and 4 bases, there was a span of 5 bases. There are 13 residues in the CDR3. The CDR3 is CASSLGEYNEQFF. For the CDR3, the DNA is TGCGCCAGCAGCTTGGGGGAGTACAATGAGCAGTTCTTC. Full variable domain (rest looked up from reference TRBV5-1 and TRBJ2-1): KAGVTQTPRYLIKTRGQQVTLSCSPISGHRSVSWYQQTPGQGLQFLFEYFSETQRNKGNFPGRFSGRQFSNSRSEMNVSTLELGDSALYLCASSLGEYNEQFFGPGTRLTVL.

V and J are TRBV5-1 and TRBJ2-3, with D uncertain. The germline V and J ends were trimmed by 1 base and 1 base, with 10 bases remaining between them. CDR1 SGHRS and CDR2 YFSETQ come from the germline V gene. The CDR3 covers 15 residues. CDR3 coding DNA: TGCGCCAGCAGCTTGTTCGCCGAGGGCACAGATACGCAGTATTTT. It yields the protein CASSLFAEGTDTQYF. The entire variable domain, with the rest obtained from reference TRBV5-1 and TRBJ2-3, is as follows: KAGVTQTPRYLIKTRGQQVTLSCSPISGHRSVSWYQQTPGQGLQFLFEYFSETQRNKGNFPGRFSGRQFSNSRSEMNVSTLELGDSALYLCASSLFAEGTDTQYFGPGTRLTVL.

The chain links TRBV6-6 to TRBJ2-7, with TRBD2 as a possible D gene (6 bases). The CDR3 has 12 residues. The V end was cut by 7 bases, the J end by 6 bases, with 13 bases between. CDR1 is MNHNY and CDR2 is SVGAGI in the germline V gene (reference sequence). CDR3 region: CASTDGGTEQYF. CDR3 bases: TGTGCCAGCACCGACGGGGGAACCGAGCAGTACTTC.

V gene TRBV4-2 combines with J gene TRBJ1-1; 9 bases map to TRBD1. Germline loops: CDR1 LGHNA, CDR2 YNFKEQ. This CDR3 has 12 residues. The ends lost 1 base at V and 10 bases at J; junction bases unmatched: 1. Written as DNA, the CDR3 is TGTGCCAGCAGCCAAGGGACAGGGGTAGCTTTCTTT. This translates into CASSQGTGVAFF.

The chain joins TRBV19 to TRBJ1-1; D is undetermined. The CDR3 contains 13 residues. V dropped 6 bases and J dropped 3 bases, with 11 bases sitting between them. Germline V CDR1 and CDR2: LNHDA, SQIVND (reference sequence). The CDR3 DNA is TGTGCCAGTAGGAACGGTCGAGACACTGAAGCTTTCTTT. Translated: CASRNGRDTEAFF.

V usage is TRBV7-2 and J usage is TRBJ2-5; no definite D call. This CDR3 has 13 residues. V dropped 1 base and J dropped 5 bases, with 8 bases sitting between them. Germline V gives CDR1 SGHTA, CDR2 FQGNSA. The CDR3 bases are TGTGCCAGCAGCTTAGTTCTGAGGGAGACCCAGTACTTC. This codes for CASSLVLRETQYF.

This chain links TRBV5-1 with TRBJ2-7, with 10 nucleotides matching TRBD2. The CDR3 runs 14 residues. Germline V gives CDR1 SGHRS, CDR2 YFSETQ. The junction had 7 bases not matched to a gene; V was cut back by 5 bases and J by 5 bases. The CDR3 loop reads CASRVAGGGNEQYF. The CDR3 nucleotides are TGCGCCAGCAGGGTAGCGGGGGGAGGCAACGAGCAGTACTTC.

V usage is TRBV7-2 and J usage is TRBJ2-3, with a tentative D call TRBD2 (5 bases). In germline, CDR1 is SGHTA, CDR2 FQGNSA. The CDR3 runs to 18 residues. Trimming pared 5 bases from V and 4 bases from J, leaving 25 bases between. The CDR3 sequence: CASSGTQRASRFADTQYF. DNA of the CDR3: TGTGCCAGCAGCGGAACCCAGAGGGCTTCACGGTTTGCAGATACGCAGTATTTT.